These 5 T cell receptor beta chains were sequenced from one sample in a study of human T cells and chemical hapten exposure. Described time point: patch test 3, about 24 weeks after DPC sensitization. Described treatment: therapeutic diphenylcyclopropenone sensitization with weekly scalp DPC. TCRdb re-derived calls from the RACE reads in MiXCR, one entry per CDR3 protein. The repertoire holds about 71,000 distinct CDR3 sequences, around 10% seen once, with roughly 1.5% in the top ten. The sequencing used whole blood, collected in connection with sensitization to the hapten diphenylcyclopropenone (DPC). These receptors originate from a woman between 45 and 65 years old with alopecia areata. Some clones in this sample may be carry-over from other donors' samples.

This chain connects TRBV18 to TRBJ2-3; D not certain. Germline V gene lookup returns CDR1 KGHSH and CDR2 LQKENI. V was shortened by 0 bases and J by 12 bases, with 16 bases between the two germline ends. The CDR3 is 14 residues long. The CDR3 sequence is CASSPPTGLLLQYF. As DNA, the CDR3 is TGTGCCAGCTCACCACCGACCGGGCTCCTACTCCAGTATTTT.

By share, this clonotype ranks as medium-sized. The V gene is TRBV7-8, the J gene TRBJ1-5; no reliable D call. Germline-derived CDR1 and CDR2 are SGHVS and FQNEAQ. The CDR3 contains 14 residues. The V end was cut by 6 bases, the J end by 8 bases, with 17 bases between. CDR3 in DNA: TGTGCCAGCAGTCCGGCGGGCCCAGATAAGCCCCAGCATTTT. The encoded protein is CASSPAGPDKPQHF.

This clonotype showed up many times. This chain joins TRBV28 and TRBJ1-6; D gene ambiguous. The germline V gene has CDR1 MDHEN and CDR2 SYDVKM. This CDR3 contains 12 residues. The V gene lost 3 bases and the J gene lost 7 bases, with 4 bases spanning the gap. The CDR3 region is CASSFQNSPLHF. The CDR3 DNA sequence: TGTGCCAGCAGTTTCCAGAATTCACCCCTCCACTTT.

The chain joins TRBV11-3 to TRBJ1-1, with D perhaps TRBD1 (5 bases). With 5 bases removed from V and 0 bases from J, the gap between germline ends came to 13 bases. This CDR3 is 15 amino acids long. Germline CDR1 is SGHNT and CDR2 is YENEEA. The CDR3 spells CASSRGGRMNTEAFF. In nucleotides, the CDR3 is TGTGCCAGCAGCCGTGGGGGACGGATGAACACTGAAGCTTTCTTT.

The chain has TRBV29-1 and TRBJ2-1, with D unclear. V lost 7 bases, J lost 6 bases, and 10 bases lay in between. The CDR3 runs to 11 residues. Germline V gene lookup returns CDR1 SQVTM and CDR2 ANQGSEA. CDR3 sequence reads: CSAADGNEQFF. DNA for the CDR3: TGCAGCGCGGCGGACGGCAATGAGCAGTTCTTC.